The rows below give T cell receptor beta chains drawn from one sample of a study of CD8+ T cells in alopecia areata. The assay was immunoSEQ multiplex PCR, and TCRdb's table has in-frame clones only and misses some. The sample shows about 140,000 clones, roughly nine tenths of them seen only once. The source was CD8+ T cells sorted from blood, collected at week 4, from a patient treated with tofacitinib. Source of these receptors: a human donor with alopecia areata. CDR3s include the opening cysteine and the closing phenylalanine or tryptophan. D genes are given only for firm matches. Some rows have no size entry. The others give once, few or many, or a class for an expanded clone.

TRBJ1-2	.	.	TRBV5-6	CASTPGGSSYGYTF	TGTGCCAGCACCCCGGGGGGTTCGAGCTATGGCTACACCTTC
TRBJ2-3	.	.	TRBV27	CASSLGGDTQYF	TGTGCCAGCAGTTTGGGGGGTGATACGCAGTATTTT
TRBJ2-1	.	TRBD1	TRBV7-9	CASLPGQAYNEQFF	TGTGCCAGCTTACCGGGACAGGCCTACAATGAGCAGTTCTTC
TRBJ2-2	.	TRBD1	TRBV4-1	CASSQQGTGGKAGELFF	TGCGCCAGCAGCCAACAAGGGACAGGGGGCAAGGCCGGGGAGCTGTTTTTT
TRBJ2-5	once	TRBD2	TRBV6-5	CASSSMREGRETQYF	TGTGCCAGCAGTTCGATGCGGGAGGGCCGTGAGACCCAGTACTTC
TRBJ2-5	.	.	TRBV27	CASSPTGLQETQYF	TGTGCCAGCAGTCCCACAGGGTTGCAAGAGACCCAGTACTTC
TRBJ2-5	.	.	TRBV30	CAWSTKGQETQYF	TGTGCCTGGAGTACGAAAGGGCAAGAGACCCAGTACTTC
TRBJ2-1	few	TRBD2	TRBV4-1	CASSQESASGYNEQFF	TGCGCCAGCAGCCAAGAATCTGCTAGCGGCTACAATGAGCAGTTCTTC
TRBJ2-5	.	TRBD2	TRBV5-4	CASSLEIAGSQETQYF	TGTGCCAGCAGCTTGGAAATAGCGGGGAGTCAAGAGACCCAGTACTTC
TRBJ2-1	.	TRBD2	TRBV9	CASSVNLREGYNEQFF	TGTGCCAGCAGCGTAAATCTGCGGGAGGGCTACAATGAGCAGTTCTTC
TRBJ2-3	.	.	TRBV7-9	CASSPYTDTQYF	TGTGCCAGCAGCCCCTACACAGATACGCAGTATTTT
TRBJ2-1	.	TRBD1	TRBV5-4	CASSFHDGTGVNEQFF	TGTGCCAGCAGCTTCCATGACGGGACAGGGGTCAATGAGCAGTTCTTC
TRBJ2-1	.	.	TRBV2	CASSELSHNEQFF	TGTGCCAGCAGTGAACTCAGCCACAATGAGCAGTTCTTC
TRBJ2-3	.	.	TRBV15	CATTVSRLHLQYF	TGTGCCACCACTGTTTCCAGGCTCCATTTGCAGTATTTT
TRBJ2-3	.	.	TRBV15	CATSRVPRNSTDTQYF	TGTGCCACCAGCAGAGTTCCGCGGAACTCCACAGATACGCAGTATTTT
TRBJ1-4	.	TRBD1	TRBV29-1	CSVETGVEEKLFF	TGCAGCGTTGAAACAGGGGTTGAGGAAAAACTGTTTTTT
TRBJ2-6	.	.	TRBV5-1	CASSFTRGTGANVLTF	TGCGCCAGCAGCTTCACCAGGGGAACTGGGGCCAACGTCCTGACTTTC
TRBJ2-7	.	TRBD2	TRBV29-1	CSVELPSGALGYEQYF	TGCAGCGTTGAGTTGCCTAGCGGGGCGCTGGGGTACGAGCAGTACTTC
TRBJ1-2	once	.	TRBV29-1	CSARLQGGYTF	TGCAGCGCGCGGCTTCAGGGAGGCTACACCTTC
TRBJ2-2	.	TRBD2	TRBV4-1	CASSSTLAGGTGELFF	TGCGCCAGCAGCTCTACACTAGCGGGAGGGACCGGGGAGCTGTTTTTT
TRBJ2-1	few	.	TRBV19	CASSIGPVNEQFF	TGTGCCAGTAGTATCGGCCCCGTCAATGAGCAGTTCTTC
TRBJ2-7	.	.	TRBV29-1	CSVGYGAAYEQYF	TGCAGCGTTGGTTACGGGGCCGCCTACGAGCAGTACTTC
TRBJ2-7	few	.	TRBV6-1	CASSEEVGTPSYEQYF	TGTGCCAGCAGTGAAGAGGTAGGGACCCCCTCCTACGAGCAGTACTTC
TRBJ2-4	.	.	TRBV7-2	CASSLDSSASGIQYF	TGTGCCAGCAGCTTAGATTCTAGCGCTTCTGGCATTCAGTACTTC
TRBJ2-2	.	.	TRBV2	CASSEAVTNTGELFF	TGTGCCAGCAGTGAAGCTGTTACGAACACCGGGGAGCTGTTTTTT
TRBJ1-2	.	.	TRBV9	CASSGDRYTF	TGTGCCAGCAGCGGAGACCGCTACACCTTC
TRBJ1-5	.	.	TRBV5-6	CASSLGWGDQPQHF	TGTGCCAGCAGCTTAGGGTGGGGGGATCAGCCCCAGCATTTT
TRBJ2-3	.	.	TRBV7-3	CASSLSPTGGTDTQYF	TGTGCCAGCAGCTTATCCCCTACGGGAGGCACAGATACGCAGTATTTT
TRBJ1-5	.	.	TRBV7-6	CASSLEGLGGQPQHF	TGTGCCAGCAGCTTAGAGGGACTCGGCGGGCAGCCCCAGCATTTT
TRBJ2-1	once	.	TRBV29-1	CSVEDRYNEQFF	TGCAGCGTTGAAGATCGCTACAATGAGCAGTTCTTC
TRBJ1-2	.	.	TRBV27	CASSGTDGTWTF	TGTGCCAGCTCCGGGACGGACGGTACTTGGACCTTC
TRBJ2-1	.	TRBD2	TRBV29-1	CSVEALAGSYNEQFF	TGCAGCGTTGAAGCACTAGCGGGCTCCTACAATGAGCAGTTCTTC
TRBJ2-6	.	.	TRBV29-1	CSVEDSRVGANVLTF	TGCAGCGTTGAAGATTCCAGAGTGGGGGCCAACGTCCTGACTTTC
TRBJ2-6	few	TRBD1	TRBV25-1	CASTGTGYNGAGANVLTF	TGTGCCAGCACCGGGACAGGGTATAACGGGGCTGGGGCCAACGTCCTGACTTTC
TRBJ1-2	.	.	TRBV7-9	CAGSGVNYGYTF	TGTGCCGGGTCGGGGGTTAACTATGGCTACACCTTC
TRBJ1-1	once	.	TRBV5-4	CASSTRGNTEAFF	TGTGCCAGCAGCACACGGGGGAACACTGAAGCTTTCTTT
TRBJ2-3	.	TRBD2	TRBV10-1	CASSSSGDSTDTQYF	TGCGCCAGCAGTTCTAGCGGGGACTCCACAGATACGCAGTATTTT
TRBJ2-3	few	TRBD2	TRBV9	CASSATSGDTQYF	TGTGCCAGCAGCGCAACTAGCGGGGATACGCAGTATTTT
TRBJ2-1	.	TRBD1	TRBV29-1	CSVEGTGYDNEQFF	TGCAGCGTTGAAGGGACAGGGTACGACAATGAGCAGTTCTTC
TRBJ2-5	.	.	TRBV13	CASSLSGFGGYAETQYF	TGTGCCAGCAGCTTAAGTGGGTTCGGGGGTTATGCGGAGACCCAGTACTTC
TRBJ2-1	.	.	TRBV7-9	CASSPGTSTVSNEQFF	TGTGCCAGCAGCCCGGGGACATCCACGGTCAGCAATGAGCAGTTCTTC
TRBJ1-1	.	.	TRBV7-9	CASSPDPGAGNTEAFF	TGTGCCAGCAGCCCCGACCCGGGAGCAGGGAACACTGAAGCTTTCTTT